This TCR beta chain originates from a study of molecular identifiers for immune sequencing clone quantification. Libraries of bulk TCR were made by previously described methods (with listed TCR primers). MiXCR, applied by TCRdb to the PCR reads, yields one record per CDR3 protein. The sample includes about 35,000 distinct CDR3 sequences, approximately 19% of them seen just once. Using a CD8+CD4-CCR7+CD45RA+ phenotype, naive CD8 T cells were sorted. This clonotype was counted many times. Its antigen is undetermined. V was clipped by 2 bases and J by 1 base, with 8 bases between them. The CDR3 loop spans 14 amino acids. Broader study findings: Whereas clones above 20 RNA copies held under 1% of naive-cell molecules, they held over 99% of effector molecules.

The chain joins TRBV12-3 or TRBV12-4 to TRBJ1-1; no definite D call. This sequence originates from a human donor in good health. Some libraries in this study had Jurkat cell RNA spiked in. Sequencing was performed on naive CD8+ T cells from blood, with Jurkat cell RNA spiked in. Subset: FACS-sorted CD8+CD4-CCR7+CD45RA+ naive T cells. The CDR3 DNA reads as TGTGCCAGCAGTTTATTAGCAGGGAACACTGAAGCTTTCTTT. It encodes CASSLLAGNTEAFF.